These T cell receptor beta chains were read from a single sample in a study of T cells after yellow fever vaccination. TCRdb fed the 5' RACE reads into MiXCR, producing one record per CDR3 protein. The table includes approximately 340,000 distinct CDR3 sequences, over 8% detected once. This specimen was PBMCs, taken on the day of the first yellow fever vaccination. These receptors were obtained from a man between 18 and 35 years old who received the YFV17D yellow fever vaccine. CDR3s include the opening cysteine and the closing phenylalanine or tryptophan. Fields, in order: clone size, J gene, V gene, D gene, CDR3 protein, CDR3 DNA. A D gene is named only where the DNA matches it firmly. The listing skips clone size in some rows; elsewhere it reads once, few, many or a size class.

-	TRBJ2-5	TRBV7-9	-	CASSLDQIGSLWETQYF	TGTGCCAGCAGCTTAGACCAAATCGGCAGTTTGTGGGAGACCCAGTACTTC
-	TRBJ2-5	TRBV20-1	TRBD2	CSASPRVAGKETQYF	TGCAGTGCTAGTCCCCGCGTAGCGGGGAAAGAGACCCAGTACTTC
-	TRBJ2-5	TRBV7-2	-	CASSLNGPEGTQYF	TGTGCCAGCAGCTTAAACGGTCCTGAGGGGACCCAGTACTTC
few	TRBJ2-7	TRBV7-2	TRBD2	CASSWPGLREGQYF	TGTGCCAGCAGCTGGCCGGGACTACGAGAGGGGCAGTACTTC
many	TRBJ2-3	TRBV5-1	-	CASSLSWLTTDTQYF	TGCGCCAGCAGCCTCAGCTGGTTGACCACAGATACGCAGTATTTT
-	TRBJ2-7	TRBV7-2	-	CASSSHYLSSSYEQYF	TGTGCCAGCAGCTCACACTACCTCTCTAGCTCCTACGAGCAGTACTTC
-	TRBJ1-4	TRBV3-1	-	CASSQADRSRRPFNEKLFF	TGTGCCAGCAGCCAAGCCGACAGGTCCCGCCGCCCTTTTAATGAAAAACTGTTTTTT
-	TRBJ1-4	TRBV18	TRBD1	CASSPMETGASREKLFF	TGTGCCAGCTCACCAATGGAGACAGGGGCCTCCAGGGAAAAACTGTTTTTT
few	TRBJ2-5	TRBV2	-	CASSTLTSSGETQYF	TGTGCCAGCAGTACCCTGACATCCTCCGGAGAGACCCAGTACTTC
few	TRBJ2-1	TRBV20-1	-	CSARFGDNEQFF	TGCAGTGCTAGGTTCGGGGACAATGAGCAGTTCTTC
-	TRBJ1-2	TRBV19	-	CASSPRVQSDVYTF	TGTGCCAGTAGTCCCAGGGTTCAGTCCGATGTCTACACCTTC
few	TRBJ2-7	TRBV5-1	-	CASSLVPDTHFGEQYF	TGCGCCAGCAGCTTAGTACCCGACACCCACTTCGGGGAGCAGTACTTC
-	TRBJ2-1	TRBV10-1	-	CASSEQISYNEQFF	TGCGCCAGCAGTGAACAGATCTCCTACAATGAGCAGTTCTTC
few	TRBJ2-2	TRBV21-1	-	CASSPPVAGELFF	TGTGCCAGCAGCCCCCCGGTCGCCGGGGAGCTGTTTTTT
many	TRBJ1-1	TRBV7-9	-	CASSLGRLNTEAFF	TGTGCCAGCAGCTTAGGACGGCTGAACACTGAAGCTTTCTTT
few	TRBJ1-2	TRBV6-2/TRBV6-3	-	CASSDRLNYGYTF	TGTGCCAGCAGTGACAGGTTAAACTATGGCTACACCTTC
many	TRBJ1-1	TRBV12-3/TRBV12-4	-	CASSFRNTEAFF	TGTGCCAGCAGTTTTAGGAACACTGAAGCTTTCTTT
few	TRBJ2-2	TRBV5-4	-	CASSLGSDTAGELFF	TGTGCCAGCAGCCTCGGAAGCGACACGGCCGGGGAGCTGTTTTTT
-	TRBJ1-5	TRBV2	-	CASSEGQGPSNQPQHF	TGTGCCAGCAGTGAAGGGCAAGGTCCTAGCAATCAGCCCCAGCATTTT
many	TRBJ2-7	TRBV6-5	-	CASSYSDSEQYF	TGTGCCAGCAGTTACTCAGACTCCGAGCAGTACTTC
few	TRBJ2-5	TRBV20-1	TRBD1	CSSGQGSETQYF	TGCAGTTCGGGACAGGGCAGCGAGACCCAGTACTTC
-	TRBJ2-5	TRBV25-1	-	CASRDTGFGTQYF	TGTGCCAGCCGGGACACTGGGTTTGGGACCCAGTACTTC
many	TRBJ2-7	TRBV20-1	-	CSASASGGGSYEQYF	TGCAGTGCTAGTGCTTCAGGAGGGGGCTCCTACGAGCAGTACTTC
-	TRBJ2-4	TRBV7-2	-	CASSSLENIQYF	TGTGCCAGCAGCTCTCTAGAAAACATTCAGTACTTC
-	TRBJ2-3	TRBV4-3	TRBD2	CASSQAGTSRGSDTQYF	TGCGCCAGCAGCCAAGCCGGGACTAGCCGAGGATCAGATACGCAGTATTTT
-	TRBJ2-2	TRBV19	-	CATWDFTGELFF	TGTGCCACCTGGGACTTCACCGGGGAGCTGTTTTTT
few	TRBJ2-6	TRBV2	-	CASSESLSGANVLTF	TGTGCCAGCAGTGAGTCCCTTTCTGGGGCCAACGTCCTGACTTTC
few	TRBJ1-2	TRBV29-1	-	CSVAGRGYGYTF	TGCAGCGTTGCGGGTAGAGGGTATGGCTACACCTTC
few	TRBJ1-3	TRBV6-5	-	CASSYSAVHSGNTIYF	TGTGCCAGCAGTTACTCCGCGGTTCACTCTGGAAACACCATATATTTT
few	TRBJ1-4	TRBV9	-	CASSAAGANEKLFF	TGTGCCAGCAGCGCGGCAGGGGCTAATGAAAAACTGTTTTTT
-	TRBJ2-1	TRBV20-1	TRBD1	CSGMGQGPKSSYNEQFF	TGCAGTGGCATGGGACAGGGGCCAAAGAGCTCCTACAATGAGCAGTTCTTC
-	TRBJ2-3	TRBV20-1	-	CSAASLGHLPYF	TGCAGTGCAGCTAGCCTTGGACACCTGCCGTATTTT
few	TRBJ1-2	TRBV6-7	-	CASTLTVPSYGYTF	TGTGCCAGCACCTTGACAGTCCCGAGCTATGGCTACACCTTC
few	TRBJ2-1	TRBV9	TRBD2	CASSVGGGNNEQFF	TGTGCCAGCAGCGTAGGCGGGGGTAACAATGAGCAGTTCTTC
-	TRBJ1-2	TRBV28	-	CASSFAVGVEGYTF	TGTGCCAGCAGTTTCGCCGTAGGGGTGGAAGGCTACACCTTC
-	TRBJ2-7	TRBV4-1	-	CANRSGPGSYEQYF	TGCGCCAACAGATCGGGACCCGGCTCCTACGAGCAGTACTTC
-	TRBJ1-1	TRBV6-5	-	CASSYPPPLMNTEAFF	TGTGCCAGCAGTTACCCCCCTCCTCTGATGAACACTGAAGCTTTCTTT
-	TRBJ2-1	TRBV21-1	-	CASRSGQPENYNEQFF	TGTGCCAGCAGATCCGGGCAGCCAGAAAATTACAATGAGCAGTTCTTC
-	TRBJ2-7	TRBV5-5	TRBD1	CASSLGFNERGLVYEQYF	TGTGCCAGCAGCTTGGGGTTCAACGAGAGGGGGCTAGTCTACGAGCAGTACTTC
-	TRBJ1-3	TRBV6-1	TRBD1	CASRTGVRGNTIYF	TGTGCCAGCAGAACAGGGGTTCGAGGAAACACCATATATTTT
few	TRBJ2-6	TRBV5-1	-	CASTVQASGANVLTF	TGCGCCAGCACCGTACAGGCCTCTGGGGCCAACGTCCTGACTTTC
-	TRBJ2-5	TRBV15	-	CATRHGQHGQETQYF	TGTGCCACCAGACACGGACAGCACGGACAAGAGACCCAGTACTTC
few	TRBJ2-1	TRBV7-9	TRBD1	CASTGQGRHEQFF	TGTGCCAGCACGGGACAGGGGAGGCATGAGCAGTTCTTC
few	TRBJ2-2	TRBV4-2	TRBD2	CASSRKTSGGAYAGELFF	TGTGCCAGCAGCCGAAAGACTAGCGGGGGGGCCTATGCCGGGGAGCTGTTTTTT
few	TRBJ1-5	TRBV20-1	TRBD1	CSARGRQGFSQPQHF	TGCAGTGCTAGAGGGAGACAGGGGTTTAGTCAGCCCCAGCATTTT
-	TRBJ1-6	TRBV9	-	CASSVVSGPLHF	TGTGCCAGCAGCGTAGTGTCTGGACCCCTCCACTTT
-	TRBJ1-1	TRBV4-1	-	CASSHPGGLNTEAFF	TGCGCCAGCAGCCACCCGGGGGGGTTGAACACTGAAGCTTTCTTT
few	TRBJ2-5	TRBV6-1	-	CASSGQLGETQYF	TGTGCCAGCAGTGGGCAGCTGGGGGAGACCCAGTACTTC